These T cell receptor beta chains were read from a single sample in a study of tumor and adjacent non-tumor tissue in lung cancer. TCRdb called the multiplex PCR reads again in MiXCR, with one record for every CDR3 protein. The sample has over 110,000 distinct CDR3 sequences; 66% are singletons. The sequencing sample was made of lung tumor tissue. Receptor source: a man aged 55 to 70 with small cell lung cancer. Each CDR3 is given with its conserved first and last residue. The order of the fields is clone size, D gene, V gene, J gene, CDR3 DNA, CDR3 protein. A D gene is named only where the DNA matches it firmly. Only some rows state a clone size, as once, few, many or a class for expanded clones.

.,.,TRBV20-1,TRBJ2-2,TGCAGTGCTAGAGACGGGGCCCTCGTCGGGGAGCTGTTTTTT,CSARDGALVGELFF
many,TRBD2,TRBV20-1,TRBJ2-1,TGCAGTGCTCAACGGACTAGCGGAGACTACAATGAGCAGTTCTTC,CSAQRTSGDYNEQFF
.,.,TRBV29-1,TRBJ2-7,TGCAGTGTTGTAGATCCTAGCGAGGGAATCTACGAGCAGTACTTC,CSVVDPSEGIYEQYF
.,TRBD1,TRBV10-3,TRBJ2-6,TGTGCCATCACCTCGGGACAGGCCCTCTCTAGGGCCAACGTCCTGACTTTC,CAITSGQALSRANVLTF
many,.,TRBV6-1,TRBJ2-3,TGTGCCAGCAGTGAGTCCGGGGGACACCCGAGTCTCACAGATACGCAGTATTTT,CASSESGGHPSLTDTQYF
.,.,TRBV7-2,TRBJ2-3,TGTGTCAGCAGCCCGACTGTCAGCACAGATACGCAGTATTTT,CVSSPTVSTDTQYF
.,.,TRBV6-2/TRBV6-3,TRBJ1-2,TGTGCCAGCAGTTTTTGGACAGTGGTGGATGGCTACACCTTC,CASSFWTVVDGYTF
.,.,TRBV11-2,TRBJ2-1,TGTGCCAGCATCTTAGACGGGTGGCTCTCCTACAATGAGCTGTTCTTC,CASILDGWLSYNELFF
.,.,TRBV29-1,TRBJ2-3,TGCAGCGTCCAGGGGGGGCGGGAGGTGACAGATATGCAGTATTTT,CSVQGGREVTDMQYF
.,.,TRBV6-6,TRBJ1-6,TGTGCCAACAGCTCGCGGACAGAGTATTCACCCCTCCACTTT,CANSSRTEYSPLHF
few,.,TRBV12-3/TRBV12-4,TRBJ2-4,TGTGCCAGCAGTTTAGATGCAGGGAGATACATTCAGTACTTC,CASSLDAGRYIQYF
.,.,TRBV5-1,TRBJ2-4,TGCGCCAGCAGCGTCGATTCAGGGTTTAGCATTCAGTACTTC,CASSVDSGFSIQYF
.,.,TRBV11-1,TRBJ2-1,TGTGTCAGTAGCTTAGACAATGGGCAGTTCTTC,CVSSLDNGQFF
.,TRBD1,TRBV11-2,TRBJ2-3,TGTGCCAGTAGCTCAATCCCGAGAGGGACAGATATGCAGTATTTT,CASSSIPRGTDMQYF
.,TRBD2,TRBV5-4,TRBJ2-2,TGTGCCAGCAGCTTGGTTTTTGGACTAGTGATGGCCGGGGAACTGGTTTTT,CASSLVFGLVMAGELVF
many,TRBD1,TRBV12-3/TRBV12-4,TRBJ2-1,TGTGCCAGCAGTACCACAGGGGATGAGCAGTTCTTC,CASSTTGDEQFF
many,.,TRBV11-3,TRBJ1-1,TGTGCCAGCGGCCCGTCCATGTATGGGGCCCACACTGAAGCTTTCTTT,CASGPSMYGAHTEAFF
many,TRBD1,TRBV20-1,TRBJ1-3,TGCAGTGCTAGCCGGGACAGCCGAAACACCATATATTTT,CSASRDSRNTIYF
few,.,TRBV4-2,TRBJ1-2,TGTGCCAGCAGCCTGAACCTCCAGGGAGGAAGTGGCTACACCTTC,CASSLNLQGGSGYTF
many,.,TRBV5-8,TRBJ1-5,TGTGCCAGCAGCTTGCGTCGCGCCTCCAATCAGCCCCAGCATTTT,CASSLRRASNQPQHF
once,TRBD1,TRBV5-6,TRBJ1-2,TGTACCAGCAGCTTAGCAGGGGGCGGCCATGGCTACACCTTC,CTSSLAGGGHGYTF
medium-sized,.,TRBV20-1,TRBJ1-5,TGCAGTGCTAGAAGGGAGCATAGTCAGCCCCAGCATTTT,CSARREHSQPQHF
.,.,TRBV11-1,TRBJ2-6,TGTGTCAGCAGTCAAACTGCGGGGTCTGGGGCCAACGTCCTGACTTTC,CVSSQTAGSGANVLTF
.,.,TRBV11-3,TRBJ1-1,TGTACCAGCAATAAGGAGGGGGGCACTGAAGCTTCCTTT,CTSNKEGGTEASF
.,.,TRBV11-2,TRBJ1-3,TGTGCCAGCAGCCGACGGTTTAGAAACACCATATATTTT,CASSRRFRNTIYF
many,.,TRBV20-1,TRBJ1-4,TGCAGTGCCACGGGGGCGGCTAATGAAAAACTGTTTTTT,CSATGAANEKLFF